Listed below are T cell receptor beta chains from one sample, sequenced in a study of post-analysis software for immune sequencing data. Using its own MiXCR run on the PCR reads, TCRdb lists one record per CDR3 protein. Of 450,000 to 700,000 distinct CDR3 sequences listed, 40% to 50% are singletons. The sample was blood. The receptor source for this set is a girl between 5 and 17 years old with multiple sclerosis. CDR3s include the opening cysteine and the closing phenylalanine or tryptophan. The D gene is left open where the match is weak. Some rows mark clone size as missing; the rest say once, few, many or name a class of expanded clone.

>TRBV9|.|TRBJ2-1|.
TGTGCCAGCAGCGCCCGGGGAGCACTCTCCTACAATGAGCAGTTCTTC
CASSARGALSYNEQFF
>TRBV29-1|.|TRBJ2-7|.
TGCAGCGTTGAATTCTTGGACGAGCAGTACTTC
CSVEFLDEQYF
>TRBV7-9|TRBD1|TRBJ2-5|.
TGTGCCAGCAGTAAGGACAGGGTTTCAGGCGGGGAGCAGTACTTC
CASSKDRVSGGEQYF
>TRBV10-3|.|TRBJ1-1|.
TGTGCCACCGTCGGGGATTCTACAGGGTACACTGAAGCTTTCTTT
CATVGDSTGYTEAFF
>TRBV9|.|TRBJ2-5|.
TGTGCCAGCAGCGTAGCCCCCGGGGAAGAGACCCAGTACTTC
CASSVAPGEETQYF
>TRBV18|.|TRBJ1-1|.
TGTGCCAGCTCACATTCCGACAGACTGAACACTGAAGCTTTCTTT
CASSHSDRLNTEAFF
>TRBV12-3/TRBV12-4|TRBD2|TRBJ2-1|.
TGTGCCAGCGATTCTAGCGGGAGCTCCTACAATGAGCAGTTCTTC
CASDSSGSSYNEQFF
>TRBV20-1|.|TRBJ2-7|few
TGCAGTGCTGCGTCTGTAGGCAGCTTTGGGGACGAGCAGTACTTC
CSAASVGSFGDEQYF
>TRBV6-5|TRBD2|TRBJ2-7|.
TGTGCCAGCAGTTACGCGTCGACTAGCGGGGGAGCCAACCCCTACGAGCAGTACTTC
CASSYASTSGGANPYEQYF
>TRBV5-1|.|TRBJ2-7|.
TGCGCCAGCAGCACACGTCTAGGAGGGGGCGAGCAGTACTTC
CASSTRLGGGEQYF
>TRBV10-3|.|TRBJ2-1|.
TGTGCCATCAGTGAGTCTGGCGTGGGGCCTCATGAGCAGTTCTTC
CAISESGVGPHEQFF
>TRBV3-1|TRBD1|TRBJ2-7|.
TGTGCCAGCAGCCAAGGGACAGGGTTTAACTCCTACGAGCAGTACTTC
CASSQGTGFNSYEQYF
>TRBV7-9|.|TRBJ1-4|.
TGTGCCAGCGGCTACCCTTCTAATGAAAAACTGTTTTTT
CASGYPSNEKLFF
>TRBV5-1|TRBD1|TRBJ1-2|.
TGCGCCAGCAGCTCCTCGGGGGGGCAGGGGGCCGGCTACACCTTC
CASSSSGGQGAGYTF
>TRBV7-9|TRBD2|TRBJ2-1|.
TGTGCCAGCAGCCCAAGACTAGCCAGATGGAAGACTGAGCAGTTCTTC
CASSPRLARWKTEQFF
>TRBV29-1|TRBD1|TRBJ2-7|.
TGCAGCGCCCGTCCCGACAGGGTCGACGAGCAGTACTTC
CSARPDRVDEQYF
>TRBV9|.|TRBJ1-1|few
TGTGCCAGCAGCGTAACCCCAGGGAGCACTGAAGCTTTCTTT
CASSVTPGSTEAFF
>TRBV29-1|.|TRBJ2-1|.
TGCAGCGTTGAAGAAGATGGCGGTGTAGCAGGTGAGCAGTTCTTC
CSVEEDGGVAGEQFF
>TRBV12-3/TRBV12-4|.|TRBJ2-7|.
TGTGCCAGCAGTGACAGGCCTTACCTTCTTTACGAGCAGTACTTC
CASSDRPYLLYEQYF
>TRBV13|TRBD1|TRBJ2-7|few
TGTGCCAGCAGCAGGGACAGGAGGGACGAGCAGTACTTC
CASSRDRRDEQYF
>TRBV7-9|TRBD2|TRBJ2-1|.
TGTGCCAGCAGCACCCGGGAGGGCGGTAATGAGCAGTTCTTC
CASSTREGGNEQFF
>TRBV7-9|.|TRBJ2-3|.
TGTGCCAGCAGCTTAACTGTGGGCAGGGGGGAGTCGACAGATACGCAGTATTTT
CASSLTVGRGESTDTQYF
>TRBV5-1|.|TRBJ2-5|few
TGCGCCAGCAGCTTGTTCAGGGGAGAGCAAGAGACCCAGTACTTC
CASSLFRGEQETQYF
>TRBV12-3/TRBV12-4|.|TRBJ1-6|few
TGTGCCAGCAGCCCGGGCGGGGGCTCACCCCTCCACTTT
CASSPGGGSPLHF
>TRBV29-1|TRBD1|TRBJ1-1|few
TGCAGTGTTGATGGGACAGGGGTCTACTCTGAAGCTTTCTTT
CSVDGTGVYSEAFF
>TRBV7-9|TRBD2|TRBJ2-3|.
TGTGCCAGCCTAGGCGGGAGCTGGGATACGCAGTATTTT
CASLGGSWDTQYF
>TRBV29-1|.|TRBJ2-4|many
TGCAGCGTTCGAGCCGTTTTAGCCAAAAACATTCAGTACTTC
CSVRAVLAKNIQYF
>TRBV7-9|TRBD1|TRBJ1-5|many
TGTGCCAGCAGCTTGACAGGGGGCAATCAGCCCCAGCATTTT
CASSLTGGNQPQHF
>TRBV15|.|TRBJ2-7|few
TGTGCCACCAGCAGAGATTCGTGGACAGAGACTACCTACGAGCAGTACTTC
CATSRDSWTETTYEQYF
>TRBV7-2|TRBD2|TRBJ2-5|few
TGTGCCAGCAGCTTAGCGCTAGGGACTAGGGAAAGGGCCCAGTACTTC
CASSLALGTRERAQYF
>TRBV6-6|.|TRBJ2-7|.
TGTGCCAGCAGTGACCCTCGGGTCGCTCCCTACAATGAGCAGTACTTC
CASSDPRVAPYNEQYF
>TRBV5-1|.|TRBJ2-1|few
TGCGCCAGCAGCTTGGCCAGGGCACCCGAGCAGTTCTTC
CASSLARAPEQFF
>TRBV9|.|TRBJ2-3|many
TGTGCCAGCAGACCCCTAGGGGCCAGGCCCCCGGATACGCAGTATTTT
CASRPLGARPPDTQYF
>TRBV27|TRBD1|TRBJ1-2|.
TGTGCCAGCAGGGTAACCGGGACAGGGACCTATGGCTACACCTTC
CASRVTGTGTYGYTF
>TRBV11-3|TRBD1|TRBJ2-5|few
TGTGCCAGCAGCTCCCGGACAGGGGCGGGGGAGACCCAGTACTTC
CASSSRTGAGETQYF
>TRBV21-1|.|TRBJ2-7|.
TGTGCCAGCAGCATCGTCCCGGGACAGGGGCCTCATCGTAGGACCTACGAGCAGTACTTC
CASSIVPGQGPHRRTYEQYF
>TRBV20-1|TRBD2|TRBJ2-7|.
TGCAGTGCGCGTAGCTCTAGCGGGAGGACGTACGAGCAGTACTTC
CSARSSSGRTYEQYF
>TRBV12-3/TRBV12-4|.|TRBJ2-7|many
TGTGCCAGCAGTTTTAGAGGCGAGCAGTACTTC
CASSFRGEQYF
>TRBV12-3/TRBV12-4|.|TRBJ2-7|.
TGCGCCAGCAGTTCAAAGGGACGAAGTTTTGAAAAGCAGTACTTC
CASSSKGRSFEKQYF
>TRBV29-1|.|TRBJ1-4|.
TGCAGCGGCCTGAGGGGTCCCGAGGAAAAACTGTTTTTT
CSGLRGPEEKLFF
>TRBV2|.|TRBJ2-3|.
TGTGCCAGCAGGGCCCGGGACGTCACAGATACGCAGTATTTT
CASRARDVTDTQYF